This T cell receptor (beta chain) was found in a study of T cells expressing NK-cell markers. TCRdb reprocessed the 5' RACE reads and keeps a single row for each CDR3 protein, giving no DNA. Here the sample table reports 300,000 to 500,000 distinct CDR3 sequences. The TCR comes from a woman between 45 and 65 years old in good health. Sequencing used blood T cells: a sorted CD56 or NKG2C T cell subset, CD4+ or CD8+ T cells, or bulk PBMC T cells (not recorded which).

CDR3 sequence reads: CASRPGLAGGQFF. This chain connects TRBV6-4 to TRBJ2-1; the D call of TRBD2 rests on TCRdb alone, since no DNA is present to check it. Germline CDR1 reads MRHNA; CDR2 reads SNTAGT. The CDR3 sequence is 13 residues long.